Following are 30 T cell receptor beta chains from one sample sequenced in a study of blood T cell repertoires in COVID-19. TCRdb's table, derived via immunoSEQ multiplex PCR, lists solely in-frame clones and lacks some. The data show 70,000 to 100,000 clones, roughly 80% seen once. Sequenced sample: peripheral blood. The source of these receptors is a woman older than 75 with acute or convalescent COVID-19.

The chain is built from TRBV3-1 (or the pseudogene TRBV3-2) and TRBJ2-3; no firm D call. Trimming took 0 bases from V and 1 from J, leaving 8 bases between them. Looked up from germline, CDR1 is LGHDT and CDR2 is YNNKEL (reference sequence). The CDR3 covers 15 residues. The CDR3 bases are TGTGCCAGCAGCCAAGATGCGGTCCGCACAGATACGCAGTATTTT. Residues: CASSQDAVRTDTQYF.

This clone was recorded once. The chain joins TRBV7-9 to TRBJ2-3; D is uncertain. CDR1 is SEHNR, CDR2 FQNEAQ, per germline (reference sequence). V lost 5 bases, J lost 4 bases, and 4 bases lay in between. The CDR3 runs to 11 residues. The CDR3 coding sequence is TGTGCCAGCAGCCGGTCAGATACGCAGTATTTT. Encoded protein: CASSRSDTQYF.

This chain connects TRBV3-1 (or the pseudogene TRBV3-2) to TRBJ2-7; the match to TRBD2 covers 8 bases. Looked up from germline, CDR1 is LGHDT and CDR2 is YNNKEL (reference sequence). V gave up 2 bases and J gave up 0 bases; unmatched junction bases: 6. The CDR3 contains 16 residues. This CDR3 reads CASSQTSGVRSYEQYF. CDR3 coding DNA: TGTGCCAGCAGCCAAACTAGCGGTGTTCGCTCCTACGAGCAGTACTTC.

This chain joins TRBV2 and TRBJ1-4, with 9 bases that match TRBD1. Germline-derived CDR1 and CDR2 are SNHLY and FYNNEI. The CDR3 spans 14 residues. With V trimmed by 7 bases and J by 8 bases, 8 bases remained unmatched. The CDR3 sequence: CASTDDRGWEKLFF. The CDR3 DNA reads as TGTGCCAGCACCGATGACAGGGGGTGGGAAAAACTGTTTTTT.

The rearrangement links TRBV6-1 to TRBJ2-3; TRBD2 is a possible D gene (7 bases). The CDR3 consists of 15 residues. The V gene lost 0 bases and the J gene lost 1 base, with 8 bases spanning the gap. CDR1 and CDR2 (germline): MNHNS, SASEGT. The chain's CDR3 is CASSEARGRTDTQYF. CDR3 DNA: TGTGCCAGCAGTGAAGCGCGGGGGCGCACAGATACGCAGTATTTT.

DNA of the CDR3: TGTGCCAGCAGTTACTCAGGCGGAGCCAAAAACATTCAGTACTTC. Amino acids: CASSYSGGAKNIQYF. The chain uses TRBV6-5 and TRBJ2-4; D ambiguous. CDR1 is MNHEY and CDR2 is SVGAGI in the germline V gene. The CDR3 runs to 15 residues. Trimming pared 0 bases from V and 0 bases from J, leaving 6 bases between.

In its sample, this clone was seen once. The gene calls are TRBV28 and TRBJ1-4, with D possibly matching TRBD1 (5 bases). Per the germline V gene, CDR1 is MDHEN and CDR2 is SYDVKM. V was shortened by 8 bases and J by 8 bases, with 21 bases between the two germline ends. This CDR3 has 15 amino acids. The CDR3 DNA sequence: TGTGCCAGCCAGGCTTTTCGGGGGAGAAAGGAAAAACTGTTTTTT. Its protein product is CASQAFRGRKEKLFF. The entire variable domain, with the rest obtained from reference TRBV28 and TRBJ1-4, is as follows: DVKVTQSSRYLVKRTGEKVFLECVQDMDHENMFWYRQDPGLGLRLIYFSYDVKMKEKGDIPEGYSVSREKKERFSLILESASTNQTSMYLCASQAFRGRKEKLFFGSGTQLSVL.

DNA for the CDR3: TGTGCCGGTTTAACAGGGGGCATAGATACGCAGTATTTT. This encodes CAGLTGGIDTQYF. The genes are TRBV2 and TRBJ2-3; TRBD1 matches 9 bases. This CDR3 has 13 amino acids. V lost 11 bases and J lost 5; bases outside the gene matches: 8. Germline values: CDR1 SNHLY, CDR2 FYNNEI.

The gene calls are TRBV10-3 and TRBJ2-3; 7 bases are shared with TRBD1. Trimming cost V 4 bases and J 5 bases; bases outside gene matches: 15. This CDR3 is built from 17 residues. The germline V gene has CDR1 ENHRY and CDR2 SYGVKD. The CDR3 nucleotides are TGTGCCATCAGTGGACAGGGCTCTGCACTAAGGGGAGATACGCAGTATTTT. Translated, it gives CAISGQGSALRGDTQYF.

The chain combines TRBV19 with TRBJ1-6; 7 bases are shared with TRBD1. The germline CDR1 and CDR2 sequences are LNHDA and SQIVND (reference sequence). This CDR3 has 15 amino acids. V lost 3 bases to trimming and J lost 4 bases; unmatched junction nucleotides: 3. The CDR3 sequence is CASSIAGGYNSPLHF. The CDR3 DNA sequence: TGTGCCAGTAGTATCGCAGGGGGGTATAATTCACCCCTCCACTTT.

The rearrangement uses TRBV7-6 and TRBJ2-2, with 8 bases fitting TRBD1. CDR3 length: 16 amino acids. Germline V gives CDR1 SGHVS, CDR2 FNYEAQ. V was pared by 4 bases and J by 6 bases, with 10 bases of the junction left unmatched. The DNA for the CDR3 is TGTGCCAGCAGCTCCCCTTACAGGGGGTGGCCCGGGGAGCTGTTTTTT. Its protein product is CASSSPYRGWPGELFF.

The chain uses TRBV24-1 and TRBJ2-1, with TRBD2 identical over 8 bases. Trimming at V came to 5 bases and at J to 5 bases, leaving 16 bases not matched to a gene. This CDR3 is built from 18 residues. From germline, CDR1 is KGHDR and CDR2 SFDVKD. CDR3 nucleotide sequence: TGTGCCACCAGTGGCCCTTCGAAGGGAAGCGGGGGACACAATGAGCAGTTCTTC. Its translation is CATSGPSKGSGGHNEQFF.

The V call is TRBV24-1, the J call TRBJ2-2, with D possibly matching TRBD1 (5 bases). CDR1 is KGHDR and CDR2 is SFDVKD in the germline V gene. Between the trimmed V and J ends, which lost 6 bases and 6 bases, there was a span of 13 bases. CDR3 size: 14 residues. CDR3 coding DNA: TGTGCCACCAGTACCCGACAGAGCTCCGGGGAGCTGTTTTTT. Translated, it gives CATSTRQSSGELFF.

V usage is TRBV6-5 and J usage is TRBJ2-5, with a weak D call TRBD2 (7 bases). The germline V gene has CDR1 MNHEY and CDR2 SVGAGI. This CDR3 is 13 amino acids long. The V end was cut by 5 bases, the J end by 6 bases, with 13 bases between. CDR3 sequence (DNA): TGTGCCAGCAGTAAGGACGGGGGGCAGACCCAGTACTTC. Translation gives CASSKDGGQTQYF.

This clone was detected only a few times. The J gene is TRBJ1-3, the V gene TRBV18; 9 nucleotides align to TRBD1. This CDR3 region has 17 residues. CDR1 is KGHSH and CDR2 is LQKENI in the germline V gene. V trimming: 4 bases; J trimming: 3 bases; junction bases outside the gene matches: 10. The chain's CDR3 is CASSLMGQGRIGNTIYF. CDR3 nucleotides: TGTGCCAGCTCACTAATGGGACAGGGACGAATTGGAAACACCATATATTTT.

V and J are TRBV9 and TRBJ1-1, with D possibly being TRBD1 (6 bases). Germline assignment: CDR1 SGDLS and CDR2 YYNGEE. The CDR3 contains 14 residues. V was shortened by 4 bases and J by 4 bases, with 14 bases between the two germline ends. CDR3 DNA: TGTGCCAGCAGCCCGAAGGGGGATCGCACTGAAGCTTTCTTT. It codes for CASSPKGDRTEAFF.

The DNA for the CDR3 is TGCAGCGTTGAAGGGACAGGGGGCGCTAATGAAAAACTGTTTTTT. Its protein is CSVEGTGGANEKLFF. V is TRBV29-1 and J is TRBJ1-4; 11 bases are a match to TRBD1. The CDR3 sequence is 15 residues long. V was pared by 1 base and J by 3 bases, with 1 base of the junction left unmatched. The germline CDR1 and CDR2 sequences are SQVTM and ANQGSEA.

This sequence joins TRBV3-1 (or the pseudogene TRBV3-2) and TRBJ1-2; no clear D gene. The CDR3 spans 13 residues. Germline V gene lookup returns CDR1 LGHDT and CDR2 YNNKEL (reference sequence). With 6 bases removed from V and 8 bases from J, the gap between germline ends came to 16 bases. CDR3 sequence: CASSRGNQQGYTF. The CDR3, as DNA: TGTGCCAGCAGTCGAGGGAATCAGCAAGGCTACACCTTC.

The chain employs TRBV19 and TRBJ2-2; tentative D call: TRBD2 (7 bases). The CDR3 has 18 amino acids. Trimming removed 3 bases at V and 4 bases at J, with 21 bases between. CDR1 and CDR2 (germline): LNHDA, SQIVND (reference sequence). CDR3 nucleotides: TGTGCCAGTAGTATTCGTAACGGGGGGCAGCGGGGCACCGGGGAGCTGTTTTTT. This encodes CASSIRNGGQRGTGELFF.

The V and J genes are TRBV7-2 and TRBJ2-2; no firm D call. The CDR3 has 14 residues. The V end lost 3 bases, the J end lost 0 bases, and 5 bases lay between the germline ends. Germline V gene data show CDR1 as SGHTA and CDR2 as FQGNSA. The CDR3 reads CASSFFTNTGELFF. The CDR3 nucleotides are TGTGCCAGCAGCTTTTTCACGAACACCGGGGAGCTGTTTTTT.

This chain uses TRBV5-6 with TRBJ2-2, with D perhaps TRBD2 (7 bases). Germline V CDR1 and CDR2: SGHDT, YYEEEE. The CDR3 has 17 residues. Trimming cost V 4 bases and J 3 bases, with 19 bases left between them. This CDR3 reads CASSPLGGLDYTGELFF. Written as DNA, the CDR3 is TGTGCCAGCAGCCCCCTCGGGGGGCTAGATTACACCGGGGAGCTGTTTTTT. Using reference TRBV5-6 and TRBJ2-2 for the parts outside the CDR3, the full variable domain is DAGVTQSPTHLIKTRGQQVTLRCSPKSGHDTVSWYQQALGQGPQFIFQYYEEEERQRGNFPDRFSGHQFPNYSSELNVNALLLGDSALYLCASSPLGGLDYTGELFFGEGSRLTVL.

This chain joins TRBV28 and TRBJ1-2; 7 nucleotides align to TRBD1. This CDR3 comprises 14 residues. The germline V gene has CDR1 MDHEN and CDR2 SYDVKM. V shed 2 bases, J shed 0 bases, and the junction held 0 bases outside the gene matches. The CDR3 DNA reads as TGTGCCAGCAGTTTAACAGGGGCTAACTATGGCTACACCTTC. This sequence encodes CASSLTGANYGYTF.

This chain links TRBV11-3 with TRBJ1-4; maybe TRBD1 (5 bases). V lost 4 bases and J 4 bases, leaving 16 bases between the germline ends. CDR1 and CDR2 from the germline V gene are SGHNT and YENEEA. This CDR3 spans 16 amino acids. The CDR3 loop reads CASSSAPGLHNEKLFF. The CDR3 DNA is TGTGCCAGCAGCTCGGCCCCGGGACTGCATAATGAAAAACTGTTTTTT.

V usage is TRBV6-5 and J usage is TRBJ2-7; 11 bases line up with TRBD1. Germline assignment: CDR1 MNHEY and CDR2 SVGAGI. Trimming took 10 bases from V and 2 from J; bases not matched to a gene: 4. The CDR3 is 13 amino acids. CDR3 region: CAKDRGQPYEQYF. Written as DNA, the CDR3 is TGTGCCAAGGACAGGGGGCAACCCTACGAGCAGTACTTC.

The genes are TRBV25-1 and TRBJ1-2; 8 bases are a match to TRBD1. The V and J ends lost 2 bases and 3 bases, in that order; junction bases with no gene match: 2. CDR3 length: 14 residues. CDR1 and CDR2 from the germline V gene are MGHDK and SYGVNS. The CDR3 sequence is CASSERTGYYGYTF. The CDR3, as DNA: TGTGCCAGCAGTGAACGGACAGGGTACTATGGCTACACCTTC.

The rearrangement links TRBV10-1 to TRBJ2-3; D may be TRBD1 (6 bases). Germline CDR1 and CDR2: WNHNN and SYGVQD (reference sequence). The CDR3 covers 13 residues. With 10 bases removed from V and 4 bases from J, the gap between germline ends came to 15 bases. CDR3 region: CAINNNRADTQYF. CDR3 in DNA: TGCGCCATCAATAACAACAGGGCAGATACGCAGTATTTT.

This clone has just one count. This sequence joins TRBV6-6 and TRBJ2-3; 9 bases are shared with TRBD2. Germline CDR1 reads MNHNY; CDR2 reads SVGAGI (reference sequence). The trim removed 5 bases at V and 1 base at J, leaving 10 bases unmatched. There are 17 residues in the CDR3. The CDR3 reads CASSRPGRGGRTDTQYF. CDR3 nucleotide sequence: TGTGCCAGCAGTCGCCCCGGGCGGGGGGGCCGCACAGATACGCAGTATTTT.

The J gene is TRBJ1-6, the V gene TRBV28; 10 nucleotides agree with TRBD1. This CDR3 is built from 15 residues. The ends lost 4 bases at V and 7 bases at J; junction bases unmatched: 4. Germline CDR1 reads MDHEN; CDR2 reads SYDVKM. The CDR3 here is CASSSGQGKNSPLHF. The CDR3 coding sequence is TGTGCCAGCAGTTCGGGACAGGGGAAAAATTCACCCCTCCACTTT. Filled out from reference TRBV28 and TRBJ1-6, the complete variable domain reads DVKVTQSSRYLVKRTGEKVFLECVQDMDHENMFWYRQDPGLGLRLIYFSYDVKMKEKGDIPEGYSVSREKKERFSLILESASTNQTSMYLCASSSGQGKNSPLHFGNGTRLTVT.

The chain links TRBV10-2 to TRBJ2-7; tentative D call: TRBD1 (6 bases). Germline values: CDR1 WSHSY, CDR2 SAAADI. V lost 6 bases to trimming and J lost 4 bases, with 16 bases between them. This CDR3 region has 14 residues. In nucleotides, the CDR3 is TGCGCCAGCAGACCTCCCGGTAGGGGGTACGAGCAGTACTTC. This translates into CASRPPGRGYEQYF.

Written as DNA, the CDR3 is TGTGCCAGCAGTTACGAGACACACCCTAATTCACCCCTCCACTTT. This translates into CASSYETHPNSPLHF. The V and J genes are TRBV6-2 or TRBV6-3 and TRBJ1-6; D is uncertain. Trimming pared 2 bases from V and 6 bases from J, leaving 11 bases between. CDR1 is MNHEY and CDR2 is SVGEGT in the germline V gene. This CDR3 spans 15 amino acids.